This T cell receptor beta chain came from a study of shared clonotypes between healthy human individuals. The study's findings and limits: Depth was large, yet rarefaction showed that sorted-subset sequencing was incomplete. When naive CD4 clonotypes were compared across a handful of donors, around 5% were shared. Among donors, sharing of clonotypes was expected to be affected by sequencing depth.

Sequencing used immunoSEQ multiplex PCR; TCRdb keeps in-frame clones, though not all of them. Of approximately 1.4 million clones in the sample, 98% were seen once. Concerning this clone: Its specificity is unknown.

CDR3 length: 17 residues. After removal of 3 bases from V and 3 bases from J, the junction contained 11 bases not matched to a gene. Per germline, CDR1 SGHRS and CDR2 YFSETQ. The sequencing sample was made of naive CD4+ T cells sorted from blood. The subset denotes: CD45RA+ positively selected. The chain uses TRBV5-1 and TRBJ1-3; 8 nucleotides line up with TRBD1. The clonotype was recovered from a man between 25 and 39 years old in good health. As DNA, the CDR3 is TGCGCCAGCAGCTCCGGACAGGGAGTTACGTATGGAAACACCATATATTTT. Residues: CASSSGQGVTYGNTIYF.